Below are 14 T cell receptor beta chains sequenced from a single sample in a study of OX40 agonist ivuxolimab in advanced cancers. TCRdb keeps only in-frame clones here, not all; method: immunoSEQ multiplex PCR. The profile shows 20,000 to 25,000 clones, roughly 88% of them singletons. This material consisted of CD4+ or CD8+ T cells sorted from blood, taken in a trial of the OX40 agonist ivuxolimab. The receptors shown here come from an adult with an advanced solid tumor such as melanoma, head and neck, liver or kidney cancer.

CDR3 sequence reads: CASSKEGWGYGYTF. CDR3 DNA sequence: TGTGCCAGCAGTAAAGAGGGGTGGGGGTATGGCTACACCTTC. The chain couples TRBV7-9 to TRBJ1-2; tentative D call: TRBD1 (5 bases). CDR1 and CDR2 from the germline V gene are SEHNR and FQNEAQ (reference sequence). Between the trimmed V and J ends, which lost 6 bases and 5 bases, there was a span of 16 bases. The CDR3 contains 14 residues.

The J gene is TRBJ2-7, the V gene TRBV4-1; 8 nucleotides align to TRBD1. With V trimmed by 2 bases and J by 2 bases, 2 bases remained unmatched. Per the germline V gene, CDR1 is MGHRA and CDR2 is YSYEKL. The CDR3 is 14 residues long. In DNA form, the CDR3 reads TGCGCCAGCAGCCAAAAACAGGGGGCCTACGAGCAGTACTTC. Encoded protein: CASSQKQGAYEQYF.

Comment on this clone: One base away lies a much larger clone, so this may be a sequencing read error. Other DNA sequences of this sample code for an identical CDR3. The chain links TRBV2 to TRBJ2-7; no definite D call. The CDR3 runs 13 residues. Germline V gives CDR1 SNHLY, CDR2 FYNNEI. CDR3 in DNA: TGTGCCAGTAGTGATGGCTCTACCTACGAGCAGTACTTC. Translation: CASSDGSTYEQYF. Filled out from reference TRBV2 and TRBJ2-7, the complete variable domain reads EPEVTQTPSHQVTQMGQEVILRCVPISNHLYFYWYRQILGQKVEFLVSFYNNEISEKSEIFDDQFSVERPDGSNFTLKIRSTKLEDSAMYFCASSDGSTYEQYFGPGTRLTVT.

In this sample, this clone turned up a few times. CDR3: CASSTYRGHNYGYTF. The CDR3 coding sequence is TGTGCCAGCAGTACCTACAGGGGGCACAACTATGGCTACACCTTC. The gene calls are TRBV28 and TRBJ1-2, with 9 bases aligning to TRBD1. Per the germline V gene, CDR1 is MDHEN and CDR2 is SYDVKM. V was pared by 5 bases and J by 2 bases, with 6 bases of the junction left unmatched. This CDR3 region has 15 residues.

This sequence joins TRBV6-5 and TRBJ2-1; the match to TRBD2 covers 7 bases. The CDR3 length is 15 residues. The germline V gene has CDR1 MNHEY and CDR2 SVGAGI. The J segment lost 0 bases and the V segment lost 5 bases, leaving 4 bases of the junction unmatched. The CDR3 DNA reads TGTGCCAGCAGTCTAGCGGAGTACTCCTACAATGAGCAGTTCTTC. Amino acid sequence: CASSLAEYSYNEQFF.

The chain is built from TRBV30 and TRBJ2-7; 7 positions agree with TRBD1. The V gene's germline CDR1 is GTSNPN and CDR2 SVGIG (reference sequence). CDR3 length: 12 amino acids. V lost 4 bases, J lost 3 bases, and 3 bases stayed unmatched. In DNA form, the CDR3 reads TGTGCCTGGAAGGGACAGAACTACGAGCAGTACTTC. Translation gives CAWKGQNYEQYF.

The J gene is TRBJ2-5, the V gene TRBV4-1, with 7 bases aligning to TRBD1. The J call is in doubt because the DNA end fits TRBJ2-7 better. The CDR3 contains 17 residues. CDR1 MGHRA and CDR2 YSYEKL come from the germline V gene. CDR3 residues: CASSQVASQGTPYEQYF. CDR3 nucleotides: TGCGCCAGCAGCCAAGTCGCCTCACAGGGGACCCCTTACGAGCAGTACTTC.

This chain links TRBV13 with TRBJ2-3, with D perhaps TRBD2 (6 bases). The CDR3 loop spans 13 amino acids. The ends were cut back, 6 bases at V and 4 bases at J, with 11 bases in the middle. Looked up from germline, CDR1 is PRHDT and CDR2 is FYEKMQ (reference sequence). The CDR3 region is CASRGGPADTQYF. DNA for the CDR3: TGTGCCAGCAGAGGAGGGCCGGCAGATACGCAGTATTTT.

The chain links TRBV2 to TRBJ2-7; D uncertain. This CDR3 is 17 amino acids long. Deletions cut 3 bases from V and 3 bases from J, with 21 bases between. CDR1 and CDR2 from the germline V gene are SNHLY and FYNNEI. For the CDR3, the DNA is TGTGCCAGCAGTGATGGAAGGAGCGCTAGTCCATTCTACGAGCAGTACTTC. Translated, it gives CASSDGRSASPFYEQYF.

The V call is TRBV27, the J call TRBJ2-1, with TRBD2 matching 12 bases. The J segment lost 7 bases and the V segment lost 1 base, leaving 20 bases of the junction unmatched. Germline CDR1 and CDR2: MNHEY and SMNVEV (reference sequence). The CDR3 loop spans 21 amino acids. The CDR3 protein is CASSLFHGALQLAGGGNEQFF. DNA of the CDR3: TGTGCCAGCAGTTTATTTCACGGCGCCCTCCAACTAGCGGGAGGTGGGAATGAGCAGTTCTTC.

The chain couples TRBV11-1 to TRBJ2-7; a possible D gene is TRBD2 (5 bases). The CDR3 consists of 14 residues. Trimming cost V 5 bases and J 2 bases, with 13 bases left between them. Per germline, CDR1 SGHAT and CDR2 FQDESV (reference sequence). The CDR3 loop reads CASSEGHITYEQYF. The CDR3 DNA follows: TGTGCCAGCAGCGAGGGCCATATTACCTACGAGCAGTACTTC.

The rearrangement links TRBV2 to TRBJ2-5, with a weak D call TRBD2 (5 bases). The J call may be incorrect, as the DNA end agrees better with TRBJ2-7. CDR3 length: 16 residues. The germline V gene has CDR1 SNHLY and CDR2 FYNNEI. The CDR3 nucleotides read TGTGCCAGCAGTGAAGAACTGGCTAGCAGGTCCTACGAGCAGTACTTC. Translated, it gives CASSEELASRSYEQYF.

V gene TRBV28 combines with J gene TRBJ2-3; D is possibly TRBD2 (6 bases). The germline V and J ends were trimmed by 4 bases and 3 bases, with 17 bases remaining between them. Germline V lookup: CDR1 MDHEN, CDR2 SYDVKM. The CDR3 length is 16 residues. The CDR3 loop is CASSSSGLFGTDTQYF. DNA of the CDR3: TGTGCCAGCAGTTCCTCTGGACTATTTGGTACAGATACGCAGTATTTT. Full variable domain (outside the CDR3, taken from reference TRBV28 and TRBJ2-3): DVKVTQSSRYLVKRTGEKVFLECVQDMDHENMFWYRQDPGLGLRLIYFSYDVKMKEKGDIPEGYSVSREKKERFSLILESASTNQTSMYLCASSSSGLFGTDTQYFGPGTRLTVL.

This clone turned up a few times. The J gene is TRBJ2-3, the V gene TRBV27; D is ambiguous. Germline CDR1 and CDR2: MNHEY and SMNVEV (reference sequence). This CDR3 comprises 15 residues. Deletions cut 6 bases from V and 2 bases from J, with 15 bases between. The DNA for the CDR3 is TGTGCCAGCAGCCTCAATTTTAGATCCACAGATACGCAGTATTTT. This codes for CASSLNFRSTDTQYF.